This T cell receptor (beta chain) was sequenced during a study of blood T cell repertoires in COVID-19. Looking at the study overall: Sites in the United States, Italy and Spain provided acute and convalescent COVID-19 samples. Sources were T cells, B-cell-depleted T cells, or PBMCs; the material itself was cDNA or gDNA.

The method was immunoSEQ multiplex PCR; TCRdb's version includes in-frame clones alone and lacks a portion of them. The table records about 150,000 clones, about four fifths of them present only once. J was trimmed by 6 bases and V by 0 bases; bases with no gene match: 11. From germline, CDR1 is GTSNPN and CDR2 SVGIG (reference sequence). CDR3 length: 16 amino acids. The sequenced material came from peripheral blood. The V and J genes are TRBV30 and TRBJ1-5, with 7 positions matching TRBD1. This clonotype was obtained from a man between 65 and 85 years old with active or convalescent COVID-19. In DNA, the CDR3 is TGTGCCTGGAGTGTAAGGGGGCCTACAGGAGTTCAGCCCCAGCATTTT. Translation: CAWSVRGPTGVQPQHF.